This T cell receptor (beta chain) was documented in a study of long-term antiretroviral therapy in people with HIV. The immunoSEQ assay was v3.0, run at survey level. Using immunoSEQ multiplex PCR, the repertoire was profiled, and TCRdb retains in-frame clones only, with some absent. The sample yields 16,000 or so clones, approximately 96% seen once. CDR3 length equals 15 residues. With V trimmed by 6 bases and J by 0 bases, 6 bases remained unmatched. In germline, CDR1 is SNHLY, CDR2 FYNNEI. The samples comprised roughly 1-11 million cryopreserved PBMC ahead of DNA extraction. As concerns this clone: Antigen: not known.

Findings and limits, study-wide: Clones that had undergone expansion before ART dominated the repertoire at all time points. Collection of the blood took place between the mid-2000s and the late 2010s. The ART regimens in use then may have been less effective than current ones. Control repertoires displayed wider CDR3 length ranges than the HIV repertoires.

This sample comprised unsorted PBMCs, obtained around 10 years after starting antiretroviral therapy. This chain links TRBV2 with TRBJ1-1, with 8 bases fitting TRBD1. The receptor was isolated from a young man with HIV. The CDR3 spells CASRWTGLMNTEAFF. CDR3 bases: TGTGCCAGCAGGTGGACAGGGCTCATGAACACTGAAGCTTTCTTT.